The entry that follows covers one T cell receptor (beta chain) sequence. Its target is unknown. This sample stems from a study of blood T cells in healthy people across ages. V lost 1 base and J lost 4, with 6 bases in between. This CDR3 contains 12 residues. Per germline, CDR1 DFQATT and CDR2 SNEGSKA (reference sequence). General study points: Getting older went along with TCR beta diversity per million T cells dropping roughly linearly. CMV infection status of these donors was not known.

Combining a sample-barcoded 5' primer with a J-beta primer mix, a second PCR ran for about 7 to 11 cycles. TCRdb redid the calling of the 5' RACE reads with MiXCR, one entry per CDR3 protein. Of about 570,000 distinct CDR3 sequences listed, about 28% are singletons. The same data also contributed to another study, on T cells of mothers and their children. This second study says: Sequencing got over 10 million TCR beta CDR3 reads from each mother and roughly 3 million from each child.

The V call is TRBV20-1, the J call TRBJ2-3, with D uncertain. This sequence originates from a boy younger than 10 in good health. Source material: blood. The CDR3, as DNA: TGCAGTGCTAGAGTGGCGTCAGATACGCAGTATTTT. Its protein product is CSARVASDTQYF.